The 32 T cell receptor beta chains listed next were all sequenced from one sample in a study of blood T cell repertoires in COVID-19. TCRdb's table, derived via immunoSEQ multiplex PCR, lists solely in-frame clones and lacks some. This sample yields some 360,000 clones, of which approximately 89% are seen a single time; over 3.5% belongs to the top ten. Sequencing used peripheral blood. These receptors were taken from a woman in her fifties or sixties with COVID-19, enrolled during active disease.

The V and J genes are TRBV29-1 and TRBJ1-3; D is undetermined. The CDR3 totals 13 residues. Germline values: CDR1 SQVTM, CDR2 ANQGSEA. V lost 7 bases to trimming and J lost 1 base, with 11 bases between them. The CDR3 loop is CSGRVGSGNTIYF. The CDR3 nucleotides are TGCAGCGGGCGGGTAGGGTCTGGAAACACCATATATTTT.

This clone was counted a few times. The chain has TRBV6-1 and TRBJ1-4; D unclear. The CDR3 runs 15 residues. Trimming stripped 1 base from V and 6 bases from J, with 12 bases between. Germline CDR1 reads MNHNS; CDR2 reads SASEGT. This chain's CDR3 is CASSEDRGFYEKLFF. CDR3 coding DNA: TGTGCCAGCAGTGAAGATAGAGGGTTTTATGAAAAACTGTTTTTT.

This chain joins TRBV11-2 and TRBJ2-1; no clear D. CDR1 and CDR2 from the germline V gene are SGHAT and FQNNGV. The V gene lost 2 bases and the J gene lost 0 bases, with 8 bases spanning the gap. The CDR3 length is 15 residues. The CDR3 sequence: CASSLRRSSYNEQFF. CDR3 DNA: TGTGCCAGCAGCTTAAGACGGAGCTCCTACAATGAGCAGTTCTTC.

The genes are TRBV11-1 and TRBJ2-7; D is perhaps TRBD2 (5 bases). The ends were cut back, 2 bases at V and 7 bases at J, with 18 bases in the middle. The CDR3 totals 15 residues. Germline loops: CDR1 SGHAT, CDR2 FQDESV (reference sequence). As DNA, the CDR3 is TGTGCCAGCAGCTTATCCCGGGATCCCCTCAGGGAGCAGTACTTC. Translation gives CASSLSRDPLREQYF.

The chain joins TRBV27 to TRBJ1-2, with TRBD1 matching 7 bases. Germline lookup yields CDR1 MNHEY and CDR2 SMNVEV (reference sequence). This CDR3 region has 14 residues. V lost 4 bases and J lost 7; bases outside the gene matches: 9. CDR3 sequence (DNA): TGTGCCAGCAGTTCGGACAGGCGGAGGTTTGGCTACACCTTC. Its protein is CASSSDRRRFGYTF.

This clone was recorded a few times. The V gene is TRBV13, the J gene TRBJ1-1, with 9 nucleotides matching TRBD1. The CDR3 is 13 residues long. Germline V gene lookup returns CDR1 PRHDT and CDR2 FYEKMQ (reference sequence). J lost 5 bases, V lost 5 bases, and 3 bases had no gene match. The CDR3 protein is CASSPDRGTEAFF. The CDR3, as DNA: TGTGCCAGCAGCCCGGACAGGGGAACTGAAGCTTTCTTT.

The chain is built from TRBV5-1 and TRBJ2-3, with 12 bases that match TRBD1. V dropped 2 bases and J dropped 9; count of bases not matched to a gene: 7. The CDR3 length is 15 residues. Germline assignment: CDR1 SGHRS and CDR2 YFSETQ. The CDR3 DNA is TGCGCCAGCAGCTTTGGGACAGGGGGCGAAGGCACGCAGTATTTT. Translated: CASSFGTGGEGTQYF.

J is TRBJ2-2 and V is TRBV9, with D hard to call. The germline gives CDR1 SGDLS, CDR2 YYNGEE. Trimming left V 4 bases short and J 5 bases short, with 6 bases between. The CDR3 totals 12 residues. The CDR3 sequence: CASSPRTGELFF. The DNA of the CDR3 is TGTGCCAGCAGCCCGAGGACCGGGGAGCTGTTTTTT.

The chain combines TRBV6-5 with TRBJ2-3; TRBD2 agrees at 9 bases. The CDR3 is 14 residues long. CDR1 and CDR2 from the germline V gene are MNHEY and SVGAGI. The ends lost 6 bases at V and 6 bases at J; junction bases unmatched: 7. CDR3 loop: CASRGGGAVDTQYF. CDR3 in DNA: TGTGCCAGCAGGGGCGGGGGGGCGGTTGATACGCAGTATTTT.

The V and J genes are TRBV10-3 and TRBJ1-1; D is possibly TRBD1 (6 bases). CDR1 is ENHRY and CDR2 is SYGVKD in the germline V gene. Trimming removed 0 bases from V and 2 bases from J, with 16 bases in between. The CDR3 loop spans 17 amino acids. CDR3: CAISESGRGAANTEAFF. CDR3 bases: TGTGCCATCAGTGAGTCGGGCAGGGGAGCGGCCAACACTGAAGCTTTCTTT.

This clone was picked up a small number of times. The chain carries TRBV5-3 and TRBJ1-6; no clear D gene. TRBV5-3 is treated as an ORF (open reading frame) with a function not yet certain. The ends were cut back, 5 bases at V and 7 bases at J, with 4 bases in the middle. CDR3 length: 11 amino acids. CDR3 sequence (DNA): TGTGCCAGAAGTATCAATTCACCCCTCCACTTT. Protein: CARSINSPLHF.

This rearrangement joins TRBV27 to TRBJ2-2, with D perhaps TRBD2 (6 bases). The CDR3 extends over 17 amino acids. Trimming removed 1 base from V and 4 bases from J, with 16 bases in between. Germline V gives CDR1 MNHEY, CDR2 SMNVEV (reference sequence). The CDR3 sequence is CASSLWPTSGSTGELFF. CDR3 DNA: TGTGCCAGCAGTTTATGGCCGACTAGTGGTAGCACCGGGGAGCTGTTTTTT.

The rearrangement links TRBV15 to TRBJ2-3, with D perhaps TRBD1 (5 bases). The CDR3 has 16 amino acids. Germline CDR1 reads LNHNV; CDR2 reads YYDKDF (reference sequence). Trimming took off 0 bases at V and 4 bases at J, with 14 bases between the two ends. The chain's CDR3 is CATSREGSGWSDTQYF. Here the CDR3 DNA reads TGTGCCACCAGCAGAGAGGGGTCAGGGTGGTCAGATACGCAGTATTTT.

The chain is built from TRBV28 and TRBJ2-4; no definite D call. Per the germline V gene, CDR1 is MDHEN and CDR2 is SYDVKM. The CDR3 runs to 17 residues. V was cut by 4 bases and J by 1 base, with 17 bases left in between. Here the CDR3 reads CASSSPRGAAAKNIQYF. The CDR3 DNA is TGTGCCAGCAGTTCTCCCAGAGGTGCGGCGGCCAAAAACATTCAGTACTTC.

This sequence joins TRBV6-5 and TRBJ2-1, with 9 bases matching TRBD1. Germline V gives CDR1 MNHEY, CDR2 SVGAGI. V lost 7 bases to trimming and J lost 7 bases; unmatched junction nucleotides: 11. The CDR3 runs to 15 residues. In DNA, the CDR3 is TGTGCCAGCACCACATTAGGGACAGGGAGGAATGAGCAGTTCTTC. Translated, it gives CASTTLGTGRNEQFF.

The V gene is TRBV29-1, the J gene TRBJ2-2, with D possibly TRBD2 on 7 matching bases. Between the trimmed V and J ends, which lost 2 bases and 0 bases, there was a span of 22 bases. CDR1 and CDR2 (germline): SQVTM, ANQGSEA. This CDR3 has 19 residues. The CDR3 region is CSVETRPAGAYSNTGELFF. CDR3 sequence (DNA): TGCAGCGTTGAAACCCGCCCGGCGGGGGCTTATTCGAACACCGGGGAGCTGTTTTTT.

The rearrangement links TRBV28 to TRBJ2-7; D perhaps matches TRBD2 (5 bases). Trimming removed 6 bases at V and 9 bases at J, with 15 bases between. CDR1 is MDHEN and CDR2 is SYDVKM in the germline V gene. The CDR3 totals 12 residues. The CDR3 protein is CASRGSMVGQYF. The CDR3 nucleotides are TGTGCCAGCAGGGGGAGCATGGTCGGGCAGTACTTC. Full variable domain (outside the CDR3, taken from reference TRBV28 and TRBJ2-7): DVKVTQSSRYLVKRTGEKVFLECVQDMDHENMFWYRQDPGLGLRLIYFSYDVKMKEKGDIPEGYSVSREKKERFSLILESASTNQTSMYLCASRGSMVGQYFGPGTRLTVT.

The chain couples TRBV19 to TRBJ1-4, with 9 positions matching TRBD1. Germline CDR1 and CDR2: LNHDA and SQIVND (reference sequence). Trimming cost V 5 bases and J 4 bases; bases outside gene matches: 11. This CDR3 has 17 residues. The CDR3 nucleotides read TGTGCCAGTAGTCCCCCACGGACAGGGGTCGTTAATGAAAAACTGTTTTTT. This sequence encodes CASSPPRTGVVNEKLFF.

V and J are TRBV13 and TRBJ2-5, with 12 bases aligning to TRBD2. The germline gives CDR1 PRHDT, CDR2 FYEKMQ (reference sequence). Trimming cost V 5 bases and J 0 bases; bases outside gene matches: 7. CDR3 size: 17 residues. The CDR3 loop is CASSLRTSGGYQETQYF. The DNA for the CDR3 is TGTGCCAGCAGCCTCCGCACTAGCGGGGGGTACCAAGAGACCCAGTACTTC.

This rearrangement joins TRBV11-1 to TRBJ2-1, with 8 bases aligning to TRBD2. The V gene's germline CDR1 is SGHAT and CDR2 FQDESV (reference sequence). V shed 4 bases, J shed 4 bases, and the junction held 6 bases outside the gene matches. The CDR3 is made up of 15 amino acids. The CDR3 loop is CASSYSGTIYNEQFF. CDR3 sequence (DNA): TGTGCCAGCAGCTATAGCGGGACTATTTACAATGAGCAGTTCTTC.

CDR3 DNA: TGTGCCAGCAACGTACCGGGACAGGCACAAGAGACCCAGTACTTC. This gives the protein CASNVPGQAQETQYF. The rearrangement joins TRBV2 to TRBJ2-5, with 8 bases lining up with TRBD1. V lost 7 bases and J lost 2; bases outside the gene matches: 9. CDR1 is SNHLY and CDR2 is FYNNEI in the germline V gene. This CDR3 is built from 15 residues.

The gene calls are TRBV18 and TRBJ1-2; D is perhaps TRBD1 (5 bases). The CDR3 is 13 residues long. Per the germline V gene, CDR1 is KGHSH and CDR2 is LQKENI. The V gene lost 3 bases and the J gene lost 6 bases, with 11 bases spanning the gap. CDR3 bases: TGTGCCAGCTCACCGACAGAAGTTCATGGCTACACCTTC. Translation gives CASSPTEVHGYTF.

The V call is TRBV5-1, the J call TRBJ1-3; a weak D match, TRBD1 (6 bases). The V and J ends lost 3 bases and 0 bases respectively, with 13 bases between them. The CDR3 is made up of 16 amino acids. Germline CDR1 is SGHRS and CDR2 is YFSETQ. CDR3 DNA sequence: TGCGCCAGCAGCTGGACAGAATACAGCTCTGGAAACACCATATATTTT. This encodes CASSWTEYSSGNTIYF.

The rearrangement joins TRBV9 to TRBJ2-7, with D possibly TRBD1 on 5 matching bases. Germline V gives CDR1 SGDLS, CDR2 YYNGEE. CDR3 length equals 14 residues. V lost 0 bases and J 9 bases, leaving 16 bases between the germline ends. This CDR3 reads CASSVDRTSTSQYF. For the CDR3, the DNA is TGTGCCAGCAGCGTAGACAGGACCTCTACGTCGCAGTACTTC.

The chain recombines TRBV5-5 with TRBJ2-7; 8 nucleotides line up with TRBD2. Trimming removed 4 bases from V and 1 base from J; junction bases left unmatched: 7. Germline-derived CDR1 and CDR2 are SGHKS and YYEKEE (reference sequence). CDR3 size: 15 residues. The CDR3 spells CASSRGLAGSYEQYF. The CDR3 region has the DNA TGTGCCAGCAGCCGGGGGCTAGCGGGTTCCTACGAGCAGTACTTC. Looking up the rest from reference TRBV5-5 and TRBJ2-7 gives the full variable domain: DAGVTQSPTHLIKTRGQQVTLRCSPISGHKSVSWYQQVLGQGPQFIFQYYEKEERGRGNFPDRFSARQFPNYSSELNVNALLLGDSALYLCASSRGLAGSYEQYFGPGTRLTVT.

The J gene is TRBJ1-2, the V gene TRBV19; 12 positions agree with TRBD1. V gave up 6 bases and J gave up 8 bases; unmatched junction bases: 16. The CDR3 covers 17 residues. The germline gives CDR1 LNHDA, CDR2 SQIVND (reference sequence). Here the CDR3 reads CASSQTGTGGAGDGYTF. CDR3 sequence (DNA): TGTGCCAGTAGCCAAACCGGGACAGGGGGCGCTGGGGACGGCTACACCTTC.

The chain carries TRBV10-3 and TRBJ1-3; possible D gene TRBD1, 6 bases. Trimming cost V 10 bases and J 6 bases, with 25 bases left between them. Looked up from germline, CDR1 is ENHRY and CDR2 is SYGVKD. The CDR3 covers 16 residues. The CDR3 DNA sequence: TGTGCCAGCGCAAGTCCGGGACACCGAGGTGAAAACACCATATATTTT. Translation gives CASASPGHRGENTIYF.

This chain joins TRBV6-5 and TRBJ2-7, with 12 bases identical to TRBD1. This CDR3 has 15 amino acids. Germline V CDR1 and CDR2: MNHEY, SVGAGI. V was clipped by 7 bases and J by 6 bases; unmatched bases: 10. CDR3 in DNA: TGTGCCAGCACCAGGGCGGGACAGGGGGCGATCGAGCAGTACTTC. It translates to CASTRAGQGAIEQYF.

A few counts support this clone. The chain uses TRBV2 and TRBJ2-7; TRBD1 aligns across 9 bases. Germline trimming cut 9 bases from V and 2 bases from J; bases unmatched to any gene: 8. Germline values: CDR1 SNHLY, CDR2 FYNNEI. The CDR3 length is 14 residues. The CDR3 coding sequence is TGTGCCAGTGCCCCCAGGACAGGGGCCTACGAGCAGTACTTC. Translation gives CASAPRTGAYEQYF.

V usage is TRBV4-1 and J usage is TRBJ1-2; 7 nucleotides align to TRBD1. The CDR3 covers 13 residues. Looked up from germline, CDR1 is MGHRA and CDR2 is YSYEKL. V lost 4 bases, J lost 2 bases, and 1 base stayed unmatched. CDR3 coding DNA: TGCGCCAGCAGCCCGGGACAGAACTATGGCTACACCTTC. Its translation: CASSPGQNYGYTF.

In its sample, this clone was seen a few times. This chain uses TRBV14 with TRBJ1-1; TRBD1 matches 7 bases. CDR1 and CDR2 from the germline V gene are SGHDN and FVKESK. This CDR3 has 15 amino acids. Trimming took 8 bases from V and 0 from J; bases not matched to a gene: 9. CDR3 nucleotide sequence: TGTGCCAGCCTCATACCGACAGGGATGAACACTGAAGCTTTCTTT. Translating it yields CASLIPTGMNTEAFF.

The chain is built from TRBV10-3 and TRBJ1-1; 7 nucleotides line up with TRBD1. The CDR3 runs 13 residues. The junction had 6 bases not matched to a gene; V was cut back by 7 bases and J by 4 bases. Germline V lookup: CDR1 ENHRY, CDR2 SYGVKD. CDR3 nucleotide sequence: TGTGCCATCACCTCGACAGGGTTCACTGAAGCTTTCTTT. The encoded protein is CAITSTGFTEAFF.